This T cell receptor beta chain appears in the sequencing data of a study of T cell responses to AZD1222 COVID-19 vaccine. General study results and limits: Receipt of two AZD1222 doses was followed by a rise in Spike-specific TCR breadth and depth. Repertoire samples came only from after the peak T cell response.

Concerning this clone itself: Its specificity is unknown.

Combined were second doses at about 4 or about 12 weeks. The repertoire was sequenced with immunoSEQ multiplex PCR; TCRdb's copy has only in-frame clones and lacks some. The data hold around 130,000 clones, with around 90% observed a single time. This CDR3 is built from 14 residues. Germline V gives CDR1 SGHVS, CDR2 FQNEAQ. V dropped 4 bases and J dropped 2; count of bases not matched to a gene: 3. The sample was peripheral blood, taken 28 days after the second AZD1222 dose. The rearrangement joins TRBV7-8 to TRBJ2-3, with 7 bases matching TRBD1. This receptor was taken from an adult who received the AZD1222 COVID-19 vaccine. The CDR3 nucleotides are TGTGCCAGCAGCTCGACAGGGTACACAGATACGCAGTATTTT. Its translation is CASSSTGYTDTQYF.